The TCR beta chain under discussion was sequenced for a study of T-cell memory formation after mild COVID-19. On the study more broadly: TCR clusters were mostly confined to one donor each. Study observations and caveats: CD8+ contracting clones occupied EMRA, while CD4+ ones occupied mainly CM and EM. Contracting clones from day 15 to 85 showed balanced CD4/CD8; later expanders favored CD4+.

This clonotype was observed at least ten times. What it recognizes is unknown. TCR alpha and TCR beta cDNA libraries carrying sample barcodes and UMIs were produced by 5'RACE using constant-segment primers. MiXCR, run by TCRdb on the 5' RACE reads, gives a single entry per CDR3 protein. The data show approximately 400,000 distinct CDR3 sequences, roughly a quarter seen once. The CDR3 length is 13 residues. Trimming left V 1 base short and J 3 bases short, with 5 bases between. J is TRBJ2-3 and V is TRBV12-3 or TRBV12-4, with no clear D. Sequenced sample: PBMCs or a T cell subset sorted from them (not recorded which). This sequence originates from an adult woman who had mild COVID-19 (a few samples of this study predate the infection). Cell type and time point are not known. The CDR3 is CASSLGETDTQYF. The CDR3 DNA follows: TGTGCCAGCAGTTTAGGGGAAACAGATACGCAGTATTTT.